This T cell receptor (beta chain) is drawn from a study of blood T cell repertoires in COVID-19 (dated by TCRdb to the early 2020s). Some background on the complete study: Samples covering the acute and convalescent phases of COVID-19 were provided by collaborators in the United States, Italy and Spain. The prospective study material was composed of cDNA or gDNA derived from T cells, B-cell-depleted T cells, or PBMCs. Deeply sampled blood TCRbeta repertoires from subjects exposed to, actively infected with, or recovered from COVID-19 were included in the dataset. The repertoires were made available in a free public database intended to serve as a resource for research on the immune response to SARS-CoV-2. The samples were drawn from two sources: the first 160 participants of the ongoing ImmuneRACE study, and 1,200 or so subjects contributed by 6 global collaborators. A de-identified subject ID, COVID-19 status, age in years and sex were almost always included in the sample metadata. HLA class I and class II types, where available, came from metadata supplied by the sample provider rather than from assay-based typing.

TCRbeta CDR3 regions were amplified from genomic DNA using the immunoSEQ Assay, a bias-controlled multiplex PCR. Concerning the study's data processing: The number of nucleated cells in each sample was estimated by amplification of reference gene primers within the assay. To quantify the absolute abundance of each unique TCRbeta CDR3 rearrangement, sequence reads were collapsed and filtered. For each sample, productive Simpson clonality was calculated by taking the square root of Simpson's diversity index across productive rearrangements. Entries here come from immuneACCESS through TCRdb and include only in-frame sequences with V and J called. Some clones fail to appear in such tables; in the studies checked, an unresolved V gene covers under half of the shortfall, and the cause of the remainder is unknown. V and J calls and clone size are copied from that table; D and trimming were computed from the DNA. The sample includes around 160,000 clones, with more than 75% observed a single time. In total, the top ten clones hold around 15% of the sample.

Beyond this particular receptor, the publication reports: The quantity of clinical and demographic metadata differed by source and by participant and was supplied without curation.

Points on this clone: This clone's antigen is unknown. No base qualities exist here, and no much larger clone lies one base off it.

Each collaborating institution followed its own protocols to collect whole blood in K2EDTA tubes. For TCRbeta analysis, collaborator samples were shipped as frozen whole blood, as isolated PBMCs, or as DNA extracted from either sample type. The sequence derives from a human donor with acute or convalescent COVID-19. The donor label of this sample is uncertain. The sequenced sample was peripheral blood.

The bases are TGTGCCACCAGCAGCGAGATACAGGGCCTTCATGGCTACACCTTC. Its product reads: CATSSEIQGLHGYTF. The sequence joins TRBV15 to TRBJ1-2; TRBD1 is perhaps the D gene, given 6 matching bases. Via the germline V gene (reference sequence), CDR1 is LNHNV and CDR2 YYDKDF. V is reduced by 3 bases and J by 6 bases, leaving a spacing of 17 bases between them. Measured from the cysteine to the phenylalanine, the CDR3 is 15 residues long. The retained sequence is limited to the CDR3, 45 bases, with the frame set at the first base.